The clone carrying this TCR beta chain appeared many times. This specimen comes from a study of T cells in Graves' hyperthyroidism and ophthalmopathy. RNA transcripts yielded amplified TCR beta CDR3 regions. The primer set for the first-round RT-PCR of the TCR CDR3 was HTBI. TCRdb processed the multiplex PCR reads anew with MiXCR; each CDR3 protein has one entry. The repertoire includes about 400,000 distinct CDR3 sequences, about 14% of them detected once, and around 20% sits in the top ten. This CDR3 contains 14 residues. V lost 7 bases to trimming and J lost 1 base; unmatched junction nucleotides: 3.

The chain uses TRBV12-3 or TRBV12-4 and TRBJ2-2; 7 bases are a match to TRBD1. The clonotype originates from a woman aged 25-40 years with Graves' ophthalmopathy. The sequenced sample consisted of blood. CDR3 nucleotides: TGTGCCAGCACACCAGGGGGGAACACCGGGGAGCTGTTTTTT. Translation: CASTPGGNTGELFF.